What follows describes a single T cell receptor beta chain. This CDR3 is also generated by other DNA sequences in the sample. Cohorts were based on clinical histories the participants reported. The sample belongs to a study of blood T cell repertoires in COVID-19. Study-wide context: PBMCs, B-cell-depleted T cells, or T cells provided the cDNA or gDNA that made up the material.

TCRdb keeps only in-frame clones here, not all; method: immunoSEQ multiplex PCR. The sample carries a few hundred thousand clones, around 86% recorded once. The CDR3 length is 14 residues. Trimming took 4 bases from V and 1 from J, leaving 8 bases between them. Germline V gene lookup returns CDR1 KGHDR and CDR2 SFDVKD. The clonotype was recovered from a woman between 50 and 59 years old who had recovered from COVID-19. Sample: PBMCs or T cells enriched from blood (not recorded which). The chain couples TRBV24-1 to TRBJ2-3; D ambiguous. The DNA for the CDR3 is TGTGCCACCAGTGAGACTGGAGGCACAGATACGCAGTATTTT. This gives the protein CATSETGGTDTQYF.